This is a list of T cell receptor beta chains from one sample in a study of blood T cells in healthy people across ages. TCRdb itself ran the 5' RACE reads through MiXCR, one entry per CDR3 protein. Among 600,000 to 800,000 distinct CDR3 sequences listed, around 50% were seen once. The material sequenced was blood. The receptors derive from a woman older than 75 in good health. Each CDR3 is given with its conserved first and last residue. The order of the fields is CDR3 length, J gene, D gene, clone size, V gene, CDR3 DNA, CDR3 protein. The D gene is left open where the match is weak. Expanded clones get a size class; other rows say once, few or many, or leave the size out.

13 | TRBJ2-7 | NA | many | TRBV15 | TGTGCCACCAGCGCCAGCCATACCTACGAGCAGTACTTC | CATSASHTYEQYF
15 | TRBJ1-2 | NA | many | TRBV5-4 | TGTGCCAGCAGCTTGTCTCAAGGGGCATGGTATGGCTACACCTTC | CASSLSQGAWYGYTF
14 | TRBJ2-1 | TRBD1 | NA | TRBV10-3 | TGTGCCATCAGTCGGACAGGCTCCTACAATGAGCAGTTCTTC | CAISRTGSYNEQFF
14 | TRBJ2-3 | NA | many | TRBV9 | TGTGCCAGCAGCGATCTGGGAAGCACAGATACGCAGTATTTT | CASSDLGSTDTQYF
15 | TRBJ2-5 | NA | many | TRBV5-1 | TGCGCCAGCAGCTTGGGCTCCTTATATGGGGGGACCCAGTACTTC | CASSLGSLYGGTQYF
14 | TRBJ2-1 | NA | NA | TRBV10-3 | TGTGCCATCAGTGAGCCACAGGCCGCCCTTGAGCAGTTCTTC | CAISEPQAALEQFF
19 | TRBJ1-5 | TRBD1 | NA | TRBV2 | TGTGCCAGCAAGGGACAGCCGAGACAGGGACCTTGTAGCAATCAGCCCCAGCATTTT | CASKGQPRQGPCSNQPQHF
14 | TRBJ2-3 | NA | NA | TRBV7-9 | TGTGCCAGCAGCTTAGACGCACTCCCCGATACGCAGTATTTT | CASSLDALPDTQYF
15 | TRBJ1-6 | TRBD1 | NA | TRBV20-1 | TGCAGTGCTAGAGACAGGGGGCGCATTAACCCACCCCTCCACTTT | CSARDRGRINPPLHF
17 | TRBJ2-4 | NA | NA | TRBV7-2 | TGTGCCAGCAGCTTAAGGAGAGGACGTCAAATAAAAAACATTCAGTACTTC | CASSLRRGRQIKNIQYF
15 | TRBJ2-1 | NA | NA | TRBV5-1 | TGCGCCAGCAGCACGAAGGACACTCCCTACAATGAGCAGTTCTTC | CASSTKDTPYNEQFF
16 | TRBJ1-5 | NA | few | TRBV28 | TGTGCCAGCACCTCGGCAGGGGAATATAGCAATCAGCCCCAGCATTTT | CASTSAGEYSNQPQHF
11 | TRBJ2-5 | NA | once | TRBV20-1 | TGCAGTGCGAGGACCTTAGAGACCCAGTACTTC | CSARTLETQYF
14 | TRBJ2-7 | NA | NA | TRBV24-1 | TGTGCCACCCCTGGGACATCGGCGGACTACGAGCAGTACTTC | CATPGTSADYEQYF
17 | TRBJ2-3 | NA | NA | TRBV7-2 | TGTGCCAGCAGCCCCCAGCCCCGGGGGCTTAGCACAGATACGCAGTATTTT | CASSPQPRGLSTDTQYF
11 | TRBJ2-3 | NA | NA | TRBV30 | TGTGCCTGGAGCTCGGACCGCACGCAGTATTTT | CAWSSDRTQYF
17 | TRBJ2-7 | TRBD2 | few | TRBV20-1 | TGCAGTGCCGGGACTAGCGGGAGGGCCGGGTCCTACAATGAGCAGTACTTC | CSAGTSGRAGSYNEQYF
13 | TRBJ1-2 | NA | many | TRBV12-3/TRBV12-4 | TGTGCCAGCAGTTTGTTGCGAAACTATGGCTACACCTTC | CASSLLRNYGYTF
14 | TRBJ2-1 | TRBD2 | NA | TRBV20-1 | TGCAGTGCTACCGACCGGGGGGTCTACAATGAGCAGTTCTTC | CSATDRGVYNEQFF
13 | TRBJ1-2 | TRBD1 | once | TRBV29-1 | TGCAGCGTACCGACAGGGGCAGGCTATGGCTACACCTTC | CSVPTGAGYGYTF
13 | TRBJ1-5 | NA | NA | TRBV15 | TGTGCCACCAGCGGGGGGGTTAATCAGCCCCAGCATTTT | CATSGGVNQPQHF
14 | TRBJ2-2 | NA | few | TRBV5-1 | TGCGCCAGCAGCCGGGCAGGGCTCACCGGGGAGCTGTTTTTT | CASSRAGLTGELFF
16 | TRBJ2-5 | NA | once | TRBV25-1 | TGTGCCAGCAGTGAATTGTATGACGACGGACAAGAGACCCAGTACTTC | CASSELYDDGQETQYF
11 | TRBJ2-1 | NA | NA | TRBV7-9 | TGTGCCAGCAGCGGTCAAGAGACCCAGTTCTTC | CASSGQETQFF
16 | TRBJ2-2 | NA | once | TRBV27 | TGTGCCAGCAGTTTATCCCTCGCTAGCAACACCGGGGAGCTGTTTTTT | CASSLSLASNTGELFF
15 | TRBJ1-3 | NA | few | TRBV7-8 | TGTGCCAGCAGCTTGGCGGCCTACTCTGGAAACACCATATATTTT | CASSLAAYSGNTIYF
15 | TRBJ2-2 | NA | NA | TRBV7-2 | TGTGCCAGCAGCTTAGGTGGGTGGAACACCGGGGAGCTGTTTTTT | CASSLGGWNTGELFF
16 | TRBJ2-7 | TRBD1 | NA | TRBV3-1 | TGTGCCAGCAGCCAGAGAGCCGGGACAGCCACCTACGAGCAGTACTTC | CASSQRAGTATYEQYF
14 | TRBJ1-1 | TRBD1 | NA | TRBV12-3/TRBV12-4 | TGTGTCAGCAGTTTAAATTTGGACAGGACTGAAGCTTTCTTT | CVSSLNLDRTEAFF
13 | TRBJ1-1 | NA | NA | TRBV6-1 | TGTGCCAGCAGTGTGACACAGAACACTGAAGCTTTCTTT | CASSVTQNTEAFF
16 | TRBJ1-1 | NA | NA | TRBV18 | TGTGCCAGCTCCGGACGTATATCTAACCCAGACACTGAAGCTTTCTTT | CASSGRISNPDTEAFF
13 | TRBJ2-2 | NA | NA | TRBV5-1 | TGCGCCAGCAGCCTTCTAGGGCCCGGGGAGCTGTTTTTT | CASSLLGPGELFF
12 | TRBJ2-7 | NA | many | TRBV20-1 | TGCAGTGCTAGGGGTGCGGACTACGAGCAGTACTTC | CSARGADYEQYF
16 | TRBJ2-7 | NA | many | TRBV4-1 | TGCGCCAGCAGCCAATTCCCGGCAAGTGGGCCCTACGAGCAGTACTTC | CASSQFPASGPYEQYF
12 | TRBJ1-1 | NA | NA | TRBV29-1 | TGCAGCGTTGGGCCCGGGAATAGTGAAGCTTTCTTT | CSVGPGNSEAFF
12 | TRBJ2-3 | NA | many | TRBV20-1 | TGCAGTGCGAGGCCTAGCACAGATACGCAGTATTTT | CSARPSTDTQYF
13 | TRBJ2-7 | TRBD1 | many | TRBV27 | TGTGCCAGCAGTACCTTACAGGGGAACGAGCAGTACTTC | CASSTLQGNEQYF
14 | TRBJ2-3 | NA | NA | TRBV5-1 | TGCGCCAGCAGCTCCTCAGCAAGCACAGATACGCAGTATTTT | CASSSSASTDTQYF
12 | TRBJ2-5 | TRBD2 | many | TRBV24-1 | TGTGCCACCAGGGGGGGGTCCGAGACCCAGTACTTC | CATRGGSETQYF
14 | TRBJ2-3 | NA | NA | TRBV29-1 | TGCAGCGTTGTGGGACTCTATATCACAGATACGCAGTATTTT | CSVVGLYITDTQYF
15 | TRBJ2-2 | TRBD2 | few | TRBV20-1 | TGCAGTGCCGCCCTAGCGGGAGTGAACACCGGGGAGCTGTTTTTT | CSAALAGVNTGELFF
13 | TRBJ2-4 | NA | NA | TRBV6-2/TRBV6-3 | TGTGCCAGCAGTTATATCAGTCTAGCGCCGCAGTACTTC | CASSYISLAPQYF
14 | TRBJ2-3 | NA | NA | TRBV20-1 | TGCAGTGCTTGCGGAGAGGGCCTTGCAGATACGCAGTATTTT | CSACGEGLADTQYF
13 | TRBJ1-2 | NA | NA | TRBV7-9 | TGTGCCAGCAGCTTTTCAGGGGTCCATGGCTACACCTTC | CASSFSGVHGYTF
17 | TRBJ2-7 | TRBD2 | many | TRBV5-1 | TGCGCCAGCGCCGAAAGGACTAGTAGCCTTGGCTCCTACGAGCAGTACTTC | CASAERTSSLGSYEQYF
14 | TRBJ2-2 | TRBD1 | NA | TRBV27 | TGTGCCAGCAGTAGGGACAGTGGGACCGGGGAGCTGTTTTTT | CASSRDSGTGELFF
16 | TRBJ2-1 | TRBD2 | NA | TRBV3-1 | TGTGCCAGCAGTCCTAGCGGGAGTTTCGCCTACAATGAGCAGTTCTTC | CASSPSGSFAYNEQFF
13 | TRBJ2-7 | NA | NA | TRBV6-6 | TGTGCCAGCAGACCCCAAGTTCATGAGGAGCAGTACTTC | CASRPQVHEEQYF
14 | TRBJ1-5 | TRBD1 | few | TRBV20-1 | TGCAGTGCTAGGGACAGGGTTTTTAGTCAGCCCCAGCATTTT | CSARDRVFSQPQHF
14 | TRBJ2-7 | NA | NA | TRBV3-1 | TGTGCCAGCAGCCACGGAGGCCGTTACAATGAGCAGTACTTC | CASSHGGRYNEQYF
16 | TRBJ1-6 | NA | few | TRBV6-1 | TGTGCCAGCAGTGACCCCGGGGCCCGTTTGAATTCACCCCTCCACTTT | CASSDPGARLNSPLHF
14 | TRBJ2-7 | TRBD1 | NA | TRBV6-1 | TGTGCCACCCTCCGGGGACAGGGCTCCTACGAGCAGTACTTC | CATLRGQGSYEQYF
15 | TRBJ1-1 | TRBD1 | once | TRBV5-5 | TGTGCCAGCAGCTTGCCAGGGGGTACGAACACTGAAGCTTTCTTT | CASSLPGGTNTEAFF
15 | TRBJ2-1 | TRBD1 | many | TRBV27 | TGTGCCAGCAGCGCCAGGGGGCGGCCCCCCAATGAGCAGTTCTTC | CASSARGRPPNEQFF
19 | TRBJ2-3 | TRBD2 | NA | TRBV20-1 | TGCAGTGCTAGAGATCAGCTAGCGGGGGGGCCGAGGGGCACAGATACGCAGTATTTT | CSARDQLAGGPRGTDTQYF
13 | TRBJ1-2 | TRBD1 | NA | TRBV28 | TGTGCCAGCAGTTCGTACAGGGGACATGGCTACACCTTC | CASSSYRGHGYTF
12 | TRBJ2-5 | NA | few | TRBV5-1 | TGCGCCAGCAGCACCGGGAGAGAGACCCAGTACTTC | CASSTGRETQYF
16 | TRBJ2-7 | NA | NA | TRBV20-1 | TGCAGTGTCGTGGGGGCTCATGTCAGCGCCTACAATGAGCAGTACTTC | CSVVGAHVSAYNEQYF
15 | TRBJ1-2 | NA | NA | TRBV10-2 | TGCGCCAGCAGAAGAGGGGGGGACGGAACCTATGGCTACACCTTC | CASRRGGDGTYGYTF